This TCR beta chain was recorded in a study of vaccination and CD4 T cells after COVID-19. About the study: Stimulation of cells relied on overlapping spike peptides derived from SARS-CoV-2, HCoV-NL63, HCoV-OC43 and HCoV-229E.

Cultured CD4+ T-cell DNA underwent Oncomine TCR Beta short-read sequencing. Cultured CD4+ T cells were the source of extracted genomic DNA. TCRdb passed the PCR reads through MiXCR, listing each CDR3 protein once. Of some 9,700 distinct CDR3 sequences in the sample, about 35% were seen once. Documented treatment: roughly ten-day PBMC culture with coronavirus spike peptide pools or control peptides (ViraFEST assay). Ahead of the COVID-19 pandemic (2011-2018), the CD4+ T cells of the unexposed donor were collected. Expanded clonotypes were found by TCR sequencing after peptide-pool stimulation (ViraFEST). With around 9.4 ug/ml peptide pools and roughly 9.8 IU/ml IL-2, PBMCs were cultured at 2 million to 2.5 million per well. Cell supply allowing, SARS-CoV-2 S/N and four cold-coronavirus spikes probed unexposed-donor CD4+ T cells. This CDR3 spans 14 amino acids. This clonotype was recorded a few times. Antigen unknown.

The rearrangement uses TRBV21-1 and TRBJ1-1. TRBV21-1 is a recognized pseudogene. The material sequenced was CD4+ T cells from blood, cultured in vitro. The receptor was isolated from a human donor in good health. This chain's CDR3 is CASSKAIRAPEAFF. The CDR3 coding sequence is TGTGCCAGCAGCAAAGCAATACGGGCCCCTGAAGCTTTCTTT.